Each of the 2 T cell receptor beta chains below was sequenced from the same sample in a study of early T cells in non-severe SARS-CoV-2 infection. TCRdb re-called the 5' RACE reads with MiXCR, one entry per CDR3 protein. The table lists about 83,000 distinct CDR3 sequences, 8.5% to 12% of them singletons. The sequencing here drew on whole blood, taken at baseline. These receptors were collected from an adult who was a healthcare worker with PCR-confirmed SARS-CoV-2 infection or an uninfected control (not recorded which).

The sample holds a few counts of this clonotype. The rearrangement links TRBV18 to TRBJ2-2; no definite D call. This CDR3 is built from 14 residues. V lost 2 bases, J lost 4 bases, and 8 bases lay in between. Looked up from germline, CDR1 is KGHSH and CDR2 is LQKENI. The CDR3 protein is CASSPGLGTGELFF. Written as DNA, the CDR3 is TGTGCCAGCTCACCAGGGCTCGGCACCGGGGAGCTGTTTTTT.

V gene TRBV18 combines with J gene TRBJ2-2; D gene ambiguous. This CDR3 spans 14 amino acids. Trimming stripped 1 base from V and 1 base from J, with 4 bases between. Germline CDR1 is KGHSH and CDR2 is LQKENI. The CDR3 sequence is CASSPQENTGELFF. CDR3 DNA: TGTGCCAGCTCACCACAGGAGAACACCGGGGAGCTGTTTTTT.